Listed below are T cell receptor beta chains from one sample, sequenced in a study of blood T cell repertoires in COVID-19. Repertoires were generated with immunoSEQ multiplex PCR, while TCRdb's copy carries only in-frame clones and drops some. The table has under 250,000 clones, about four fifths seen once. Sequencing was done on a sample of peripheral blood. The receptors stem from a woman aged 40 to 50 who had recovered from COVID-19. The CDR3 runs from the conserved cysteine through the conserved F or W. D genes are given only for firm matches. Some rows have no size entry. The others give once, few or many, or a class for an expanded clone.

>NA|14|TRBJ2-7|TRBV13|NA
CASSPGDRPYEQYF
TGTGCCAGCAGCCCCGGCGACAGGCCCTACGAGCAGTACTTC
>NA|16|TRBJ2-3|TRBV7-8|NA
CASSLGARNVGDTQYF
TGTGCCAGCAGCTTAGGGGCCCGGAACGTAGGAGATACGCAGTATTTT
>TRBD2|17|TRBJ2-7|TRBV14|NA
CASSHPPGLAGNYEQYF
TGTGCCAGCAGCCATCCTCCGGGACTAGCGGGGAACTACGAGCAGTACTTC
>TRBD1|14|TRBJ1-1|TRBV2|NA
CASGGTGGSTEAFF
TGTGCCAGCGGCGGGACAGGGGGATCCACTGAAGCTTTCTTT
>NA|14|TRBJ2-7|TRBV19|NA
CASSSQAGPYEQYF
TGTGCCAGTAGTTCTCAGGCAGGCCCCTACGAGCAGTACTTC
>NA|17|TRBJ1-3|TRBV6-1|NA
CASSEVGQGLSGNTIYF
TGTGCCAGCAGTGAAGTTGGGCAGGGGCTCTCTGGAAACACCATATATTTT
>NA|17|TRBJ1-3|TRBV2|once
CASSEALEGVTGNTIYF
TGTGCCAGCAGTGAAGCGCTTGAAGGGGTAACTGGAAACACCATATATTTT
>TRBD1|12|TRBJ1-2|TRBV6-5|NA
CASSQGAFGYTF
TGTGCCAGCAGTCAGGGGGCGTTTGGCTACACCTTC
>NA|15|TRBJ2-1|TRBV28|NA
CASTRGDSSYNEQFF
TGTGCCAGCACCAGAGGGGACTCCTCCTACAATGAGCAGTTCTTC
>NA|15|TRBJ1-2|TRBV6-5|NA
CASSYSSSLFYGYTF
TGTGCCAGCAGTTACTCTTCCTCTCTCTTCTATGGCTACACCTTC
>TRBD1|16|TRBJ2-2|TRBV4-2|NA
CASSQGGQGGTGELFF
TGTGCCAGCAGCCAAGGGGGACAGGGGGGGACCGGGGAGCTGTTTTTT
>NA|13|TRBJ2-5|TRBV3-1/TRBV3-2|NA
CASSTGTTETQYF
TGTGCCAGCAGCACCGGGACAACAGAGACCCAGTACTTC
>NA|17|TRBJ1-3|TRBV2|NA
CASSEPGEFEFGNTIYF
TGTGCCAGCAGTGAACCGGGAGAGTTCGAGTTTGGAAACACCATATATTTT
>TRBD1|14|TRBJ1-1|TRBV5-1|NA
CASSIGQGYTEAFF
TGCGCCAGCAGCATAGGACAGGGTTACACTGAAGCTTTCTTT
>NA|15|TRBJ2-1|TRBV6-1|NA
CASSEPRGQYNEQFF
TGTGCCAGCAGTGAACCCAGAGGGCAGTACAATGAGCAGTTCTTC
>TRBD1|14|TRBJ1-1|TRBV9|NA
CASSVKGQYTEAFF
TGTGCCAGCAGCGTAAAGGGACAGTACACTGAAGCTTTCTTT
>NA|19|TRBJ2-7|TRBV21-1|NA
CASSRPEGLAGSGENEQYF
TGTGCCAGCAGTCGACCGGAGGGTTTGGCGGGGTCTGGGGAAAACGAGCAGTACTTC
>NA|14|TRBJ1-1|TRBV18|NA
CASSPAGFGTEAFF
TGTGCCAGCTCACCAGCAGGGTTCGGCACTGAAGCTTTCTTT
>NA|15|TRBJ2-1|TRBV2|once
CASSPRGISYNEQFF
TGTGCCAGCAGCCCCCGGGGTATCTCCTACAATGAGCAGTTCTTC
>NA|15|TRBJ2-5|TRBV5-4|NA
CASSPSPGFEETQYF
TGTGCCAGCAGCCCATCCCCCGGGTTCGAGGAGACCCAGTACTTC
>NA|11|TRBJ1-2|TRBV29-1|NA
CSVEDTRGYTF
TGCAGCGTTGAGGACACACGTGGCTACACCTTC
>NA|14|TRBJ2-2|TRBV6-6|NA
CASSYGRNTGELFF
TGTGCCAGCAGTTACGGCAGAAACACCGGGGAGCTGTTTTTT
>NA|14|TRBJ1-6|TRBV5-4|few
CASSLERVDSPLHF
TGTGCCAGCAGCTTGGAGAGGGTAGATTCACCCCTCCACTTT
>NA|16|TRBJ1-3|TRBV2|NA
CASRSAFTGLGNTIYF
TGTGCCAGCAGGTCGGCTTTCACAGGCTTGGGAAACACCATATATTTT
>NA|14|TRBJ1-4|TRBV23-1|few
CASSHGREDEKLFF
TGCGCCAGCAGTCATGGCAGGGAGGATGAAAAACTGTTTTTT
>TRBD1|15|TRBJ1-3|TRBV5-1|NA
CASSAGQFSGNTIYF
TGCGCCAGCAGCGCGGGACAGTTCTCTGGAAACACCATATATTTT
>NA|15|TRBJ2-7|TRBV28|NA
CASRGYRAYSYEQYF
TGTGCCAGCAGGGGTTACAGGGCCTACTCCTACGAGCAGTACTTC
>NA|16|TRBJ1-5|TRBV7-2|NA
CASSLSRTLSNQPQHF
TGTGCCAGCAGCTTATCGAGGACACTTAGCAATCAGCCCCAGCATTTT
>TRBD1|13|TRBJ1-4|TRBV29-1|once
CSVSGQRDEKLFF
TGCAGCGTGTCGGGACAGAGAGATGAAAAACTGTTTTTT
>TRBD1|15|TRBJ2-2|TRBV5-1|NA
CASSLGTENTGELFF
TGCGCCAGCAGCTTAGGGACAGAGAACACCGGGGAGCTGTTTTTT
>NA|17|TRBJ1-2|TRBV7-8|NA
CASSSRTGTGVGYGYTF
TGTGCCAGCAGCTCCCGAACCGGGACGGGAGTGGGCTATGGCTACACCTTC
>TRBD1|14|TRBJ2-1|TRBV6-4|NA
CASSAGDREGEQFF
TGTGCCAGCAGTGCAGGGGACAGGGAAGGTGAGCAGTTCTTC
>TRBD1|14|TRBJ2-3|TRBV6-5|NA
CASRTQGATDTQYF
TGTGCCAGCAGAACACAGGGGGCCACAGATACGCAGTATTTT
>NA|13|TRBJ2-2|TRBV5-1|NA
CASSFGESGELFF
TGCGCCAGCAGCTTCGGAGAGTCCGGGGAGCTGTTTTTT
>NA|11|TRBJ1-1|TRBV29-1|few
CSVGQNAEAFF
TGCAGCGTTGGGCAGAACGCTGAAGCTTTCTTT
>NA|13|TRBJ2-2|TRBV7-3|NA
CASSLRVTGELFF
TGTGCCAGCAGCTTGCGGGTTACCGGGGAGCTGTTTTTT
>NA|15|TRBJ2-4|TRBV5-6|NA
CASSSQDLAKNIQYF
TGTGCCAGCAGCTCCCAGGATTTAGCCAAAAACATTCAGTACTTC
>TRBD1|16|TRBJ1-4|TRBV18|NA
CASSPGTGGAFEKLFF
TGTGCCAGCTCACCTGGAACAGGGGGCGCATTTGAAAAACTGTTTTTT
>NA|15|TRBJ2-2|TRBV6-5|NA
CASSSPGAVTGELFF
TGTGCCAGCAGTTCACCAGGGGCCGTGACCGGGGAGCTGTTTTTT
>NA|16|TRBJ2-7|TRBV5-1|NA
CASSLTGPGSTYEQYF
TGCGCCAGCAGCTTGACTGGCCCGGGGAGCACCTACGAGCAGTACTTC
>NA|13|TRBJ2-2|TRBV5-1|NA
CASSTRVTGELFF
TGCGCCAGCAGCACTCGGGTCACCGGGGAGCTGTTTTTT
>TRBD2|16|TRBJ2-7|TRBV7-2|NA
CASSLAGTSVTYEQYF
TGTGCCAGCAGCTTAGCCGGGACTAGCGTTACCTACGAGCAGTACTTC